Below are 9 T cell receptor beta chains sequenced from a single sample in a study of low-dose radiotherapy and immunotherapy resistance in tumors. Time point defined: after trial treatment. Treatment given: LDRT plus nivolumab, ipilimumab, low-dose cyclophosphamide and aspirin (RACIN trial). Covering alpha and beta chains, TRAV- and TRBV-specific primers were used for the first-strand cDNA. For amplifying TCRs, the PCR ran for approximately 18 cycles with Phusion, which was used together with a constant-region primer and the adapter on the V primers. From the reads, TCRdb called clonotypes with MiXCR, one entry per CDR3 protein. The table has tens of thousands of distinct CDR3 sequences, under 30% seen once; the top ten hold around a tenth. Sequencing was performed on PBMCs, taken after low-dose radiotherapy plus immunotherapy. Every receptor here comes from a male donor with prostate cancer.

This clonotype was seen at least ten times. The chain uses TRBV2 and TRBJ2-7; D remains ambiguous. Trimming took 4 bases from V and 2 from J, leaving 3 bases between them. Germline assignment: CDR1 SNHLY and CDR2 FYNNEI. CDR3 length: 11 amino acids. The CDR3: CASSVAYEQYF. The CDR3 nucleotides read TGTGCCAGCAGTGTCGCCTACGAGCAGTACTTC. Filled out from reference TRBV2 and TRBJ2-7, the complete variable domain reads EPEVTQTPSHQVTQMGQEVILRCVPISNHLYFYWYRQILGQKVEFLVSFYNNEISEKSEIFDDQFSVERPDGSNFTLKIRSTKLEDSAMYFCASSVAYEQYFGPGTRLTVT.

This clonotype was recorded many times. The rearrangement uses TRBV7-9 and TRBJ2-4; D gene unclear. Trimming removed 2 bases from V and 0 bases from J, with 17 bases in between. Germline lookup yields CDR1 SEHNR and CDR2 FQNEAQ (reference sequence). The CDR3 spans 18 residues. CDR3: CASSLFRTWDLAKNIQYF. The DNA for the CDR3 is TGTGCCAGCAGCTTATTCAGAACTTGGGATCTAGCCAAAAACATTCAGTACTTC.

The rearrangement uses TRBV27 and TRBJ2-2; no definite D call. V dropped 7 bases and J dropped 4 bases, with 19 bases sitting between them. This CDR3 spans 16 amino acids. Germline-derived CDR1 and CDR2 are MNHEY and SMNVEV (reference sequence). CDR3: CASTTYVELATGELFF. The CDR3 DNA sequence: TGTGCCAGCACTACTTACGTAGAGTTGGCCACCGGGGAGCTGTTTTTT.

The table lists this clonotype with many counts. V gene TRBV12-3 or TRBV12-4 combines with J gene TRBJ1-2, with D tentatively TRBD1 (5 bases). This CDR3 region has 15 residues. The V end was cut by 2 bases, the J end by 8 bases, with 18 bases between. CDR3 in amino acids: CASSLSGQGPVGYTF. DNA of the CDR3: TGTGCCAGCAGTTTATCGGGTCAGGGACCCGTCGGCTACACCTTC.

V and J are TRBV10-3 and TRBJ2-1; TRBD1 might be the D (5 bases). The CDR3 totals 12 residues. V was clipped by 4 bases and J by 8 bases, with 9 bases between them. Germline CDR1 and CDR2: ENHRY and SYGVKD. The chain's CDR3 is CAISVRADEQFF. The CDR3 coding sequence is TGTGCCATCAGTGTCAGGGCTGATGAGCAGTTCTTC.

A remark on this clonotype: It is likely a read error: a sequence one base away is far more abundant. The rearrangement uses TRBV6-1 and TRBJ2-5; tentatively, D is TRBD1 (5 bases). The DNA matches TRBJ2-7 better at its end, which makes the J call doubtful. The CDR3 covers 12 residues. The germline V gene has CDR1 MNHNS and CDR2 SASEGT. The CDR3 DNA reads TGTGCCAGCAGATCAACAGGCGACGAGCAGTACTTC. It yields the protein CASRSTGDEQYF.

In this sample, this clonotype turned up many times. The V gene is TRBV28, the J gene TRBJ1-2, with 10 positions matching TRBD1. The CDR3 spans 15 residues. The germline gives CDR1 MDHEN, CDR2 SYDVKM. V lost 6 bases to trimming and J lost 6 bases; unmatched junction nucleotides: 10. The CDR3 bases are TGTGCCAGCAGGACAACGCCGGGACAGGGGAATGGCTACACCTTC. It yields the protein CASRTTPGQGNGYTF.

This clonotype was detected ten times or more. The chain recombines TRBV20-1 with TRBJ2-7; the D is unclear. CDR1 is DFQATT, CDR2 SNEGSKA, per germline (reference sequence). The V gene lost 4 bases and the J gene lost 5 bases, with 9 bases spanning the gap. The CDR3 extends over 11 amino acids. The CDR3 here is CSAIAVHEQYF. Here the CDR3 DNA reads TGCAGTGCTATTGCAGTGCACGAGCAGTACTTC.

This clonotype appeared many times. This chain connects TRBV2 to TRBJ2-2; the D is unclear. The CDR3 sequence is 14 residues long. Germline-derived CDR1 and CDR2 are SNHLY and FYNNEI. V gave up 1 base and J gave up 1 base, with 4 bases separating them. CDR3: CASSEEMNTGELFF. CDR3 DNA: TGTGCCAGCAGTGAAGAAATGAACACCGGGGAGCTGTTTTTT.